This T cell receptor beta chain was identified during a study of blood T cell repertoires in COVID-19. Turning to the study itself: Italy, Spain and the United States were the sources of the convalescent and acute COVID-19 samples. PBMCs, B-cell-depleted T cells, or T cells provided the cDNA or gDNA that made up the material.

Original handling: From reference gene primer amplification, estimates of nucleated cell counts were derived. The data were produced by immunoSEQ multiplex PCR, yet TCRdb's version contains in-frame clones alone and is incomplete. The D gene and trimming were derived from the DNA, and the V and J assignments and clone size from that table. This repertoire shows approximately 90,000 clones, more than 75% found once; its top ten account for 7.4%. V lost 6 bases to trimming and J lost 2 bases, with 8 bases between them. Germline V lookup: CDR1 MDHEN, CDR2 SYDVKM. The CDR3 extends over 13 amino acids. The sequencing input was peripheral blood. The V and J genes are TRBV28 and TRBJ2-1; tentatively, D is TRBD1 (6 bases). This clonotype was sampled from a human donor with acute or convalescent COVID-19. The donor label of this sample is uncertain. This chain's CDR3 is CASRGTTYNEQFF. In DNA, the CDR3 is TGTGCCAGCAGAGGGACAACCTACAATGAGCAGTTCTTC.